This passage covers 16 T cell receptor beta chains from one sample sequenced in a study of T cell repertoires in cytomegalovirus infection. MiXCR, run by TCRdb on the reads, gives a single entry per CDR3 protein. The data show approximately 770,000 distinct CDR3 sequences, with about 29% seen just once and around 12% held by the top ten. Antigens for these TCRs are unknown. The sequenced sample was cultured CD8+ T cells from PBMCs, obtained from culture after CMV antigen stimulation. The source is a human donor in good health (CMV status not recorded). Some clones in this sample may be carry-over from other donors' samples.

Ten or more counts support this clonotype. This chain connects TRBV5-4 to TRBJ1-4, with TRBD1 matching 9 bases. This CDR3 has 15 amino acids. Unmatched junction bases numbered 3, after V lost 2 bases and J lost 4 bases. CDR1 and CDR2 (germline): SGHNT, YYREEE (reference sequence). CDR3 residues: CASSFRTGVNEKLFF. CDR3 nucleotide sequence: TGTGCCAGCAGCTTTCGGACAGGGGTTAATGAAAAACTGTTTTTT.

The CDR3 DNA sequence: TGTGCCAGCAGTGAAGAAGGGATCTATCGGGACCCCCATGGCTACACCTTC. It encodes CASSEEGIYRDPHGYTF. V and J are TRBV6-1 and TRBJ1-2; D is perhaps TRBD1 (5 bases). Trimming stripped 1 base from V and 6 bases from J, with 21 bases between. Germline V gene sequence: CDR1 MNHNS, CDR2 SASEGT. The CDR3 spans 17 residues.

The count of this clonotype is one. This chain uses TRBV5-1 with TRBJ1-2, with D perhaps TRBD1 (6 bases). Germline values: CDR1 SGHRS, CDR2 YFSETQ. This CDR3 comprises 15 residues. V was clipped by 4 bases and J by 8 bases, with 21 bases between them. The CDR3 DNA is TGCGCCAGCAGCAGCGAGACAGGCGGGTTGGGAGGCTACACCTTC. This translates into CASSSETGGLGGYTF.

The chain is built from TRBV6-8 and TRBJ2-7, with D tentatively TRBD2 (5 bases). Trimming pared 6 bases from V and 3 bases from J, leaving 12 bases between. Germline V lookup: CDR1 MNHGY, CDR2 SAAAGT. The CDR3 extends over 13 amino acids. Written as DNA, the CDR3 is TGTGCCAGCAGCCCCGGACTGATCTACGAGCAGTACTTC. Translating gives CASSPGLIYEQYF.

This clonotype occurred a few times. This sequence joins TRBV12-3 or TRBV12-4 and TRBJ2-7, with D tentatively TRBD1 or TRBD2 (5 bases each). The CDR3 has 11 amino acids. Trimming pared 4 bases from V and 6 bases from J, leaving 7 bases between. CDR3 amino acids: CASSSGTEQYF. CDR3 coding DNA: TGTGCCAGCAGTTCAGGGACCGAGCAGTACTTC.

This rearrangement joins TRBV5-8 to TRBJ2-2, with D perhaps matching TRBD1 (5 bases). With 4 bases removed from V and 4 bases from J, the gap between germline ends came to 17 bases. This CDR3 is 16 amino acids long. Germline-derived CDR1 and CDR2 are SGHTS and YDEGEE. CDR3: CASSRQLALGTGELFF. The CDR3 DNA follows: TGTGCCAGCAGCCGACAGCTTGCTTTGGGCACCGGGGAGCTGTTTTTT.

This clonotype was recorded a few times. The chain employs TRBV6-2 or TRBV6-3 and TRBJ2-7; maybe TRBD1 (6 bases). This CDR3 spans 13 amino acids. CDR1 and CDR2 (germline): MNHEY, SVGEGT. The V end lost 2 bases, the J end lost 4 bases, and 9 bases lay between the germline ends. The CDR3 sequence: CASSYGTRYEQYV. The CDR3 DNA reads TGTGCCAGCAGTTACGGGACACGGTACGAGCAGTACGTC.

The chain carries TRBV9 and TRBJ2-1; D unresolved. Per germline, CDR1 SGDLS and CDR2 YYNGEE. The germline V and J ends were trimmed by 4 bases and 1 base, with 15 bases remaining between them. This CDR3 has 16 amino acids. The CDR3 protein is CASSPPTAQSYNEQFF. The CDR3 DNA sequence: TGTGCCAGCAGCCCCCCGACGGCCCAATCCTACAATGAGCAGTTCTTC.

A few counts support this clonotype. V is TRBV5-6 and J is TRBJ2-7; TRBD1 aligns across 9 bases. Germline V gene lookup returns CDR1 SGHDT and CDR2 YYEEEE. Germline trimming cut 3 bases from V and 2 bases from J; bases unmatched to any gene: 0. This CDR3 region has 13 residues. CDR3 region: CASSWDRAYEQYV. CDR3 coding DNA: TGTGCCAGCAGCTGGGACAGGGCCTACGAGCAGTACGTC.

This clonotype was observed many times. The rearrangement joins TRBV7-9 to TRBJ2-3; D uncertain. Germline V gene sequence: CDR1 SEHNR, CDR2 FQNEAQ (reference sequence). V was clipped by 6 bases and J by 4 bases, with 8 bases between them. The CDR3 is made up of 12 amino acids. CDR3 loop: CASSLTADTQYF. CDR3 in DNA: TGTGCCAGCAGTTTAACAGCAGATACGCAGTATTTT.

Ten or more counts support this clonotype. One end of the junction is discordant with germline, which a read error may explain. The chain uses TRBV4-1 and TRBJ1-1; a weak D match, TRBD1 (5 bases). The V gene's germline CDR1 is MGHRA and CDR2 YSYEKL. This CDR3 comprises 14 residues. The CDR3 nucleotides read TGTGCCAGCAGCCAAGGGCAGGGGAACACTGAAGCTTTCTTT. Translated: CASSQGQGNTEAFF.

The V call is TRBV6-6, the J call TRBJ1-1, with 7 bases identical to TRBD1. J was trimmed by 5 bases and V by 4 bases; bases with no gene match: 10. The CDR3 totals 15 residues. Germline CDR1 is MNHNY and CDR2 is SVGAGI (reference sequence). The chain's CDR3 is CASSSLEGAVTEAFF. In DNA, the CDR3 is TGTGCCAGCAGTTCCTTGGAGGGGGCAGTTACTGAAGCTTTCTTT.

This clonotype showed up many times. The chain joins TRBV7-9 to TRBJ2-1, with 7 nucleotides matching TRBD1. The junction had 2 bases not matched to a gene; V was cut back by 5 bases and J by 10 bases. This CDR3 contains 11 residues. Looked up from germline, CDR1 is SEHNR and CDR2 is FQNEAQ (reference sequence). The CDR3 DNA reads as TGTGCCAGCAGCACGGACAGGGAGCAGTTCTTC. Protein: CASSTDREQFF. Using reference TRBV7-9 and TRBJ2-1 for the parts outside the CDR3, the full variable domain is DTGVSQNPRHKITKRGQNVTFRCDPISEHNRLYWYRQTLGQGPEFLTYFQNEAQLEKSRLLSDRFSAERPKGSFSTLEIQRTEQGDSAMYLCASSTDREQFFGPGTRLTVL.

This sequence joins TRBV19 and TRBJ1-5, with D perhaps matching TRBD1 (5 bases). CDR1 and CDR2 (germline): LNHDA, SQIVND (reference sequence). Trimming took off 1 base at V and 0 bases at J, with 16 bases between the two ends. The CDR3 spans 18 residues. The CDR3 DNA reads TGTGCCAGTAGTATAGGGGACCTGGGGCTTAATAGCAATCAGCCCCAGCATTTT. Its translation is CASSIGDLGLNSNQPQHF.

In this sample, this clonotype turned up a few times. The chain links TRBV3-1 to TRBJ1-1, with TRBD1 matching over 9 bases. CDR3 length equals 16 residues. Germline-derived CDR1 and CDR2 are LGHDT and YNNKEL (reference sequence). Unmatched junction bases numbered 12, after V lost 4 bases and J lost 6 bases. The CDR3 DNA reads TGTGCCAGCAGCCCTTCCTGGGACAGGGAGAGCCCTGAAGCTTTCTTT. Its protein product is CASSPSWDRESPEAFF. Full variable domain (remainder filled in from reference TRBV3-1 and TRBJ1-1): DTAVSQTPKYLVTQMGNDKSIKCEQNLGHDTMYWYKQDSKKFLKIMFSYNNKELIINETVPNRFSPKSPDKAHLNLHINSLELGDSAVYFCASSPSWDRESPEAFFGQGTRLTVV.

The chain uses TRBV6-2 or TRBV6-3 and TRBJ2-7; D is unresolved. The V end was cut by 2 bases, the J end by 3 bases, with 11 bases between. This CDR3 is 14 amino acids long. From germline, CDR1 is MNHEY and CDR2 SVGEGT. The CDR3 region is CASSYRAVDYEQYF. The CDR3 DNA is TGTGCCAGCAGTTACAGGGCAGTGGACTACGAGCAGTACTTC.